A single T cell receptor beta chain is shown here with its context. It lacks a known antigen. Base qualities were left out, and no much larger clone turns up one base away. Another Seattle source contributed samples from volunteer blood donors who had recovered from COVID-19. Each collaborating institution followed its own protocols to collect whole blood in K2EDTA tubes. Collaborator samples were shipped for TCRbeta analysis as frozen whole blood, isolated PBMCs, or DNA extracted from either sample type. TCRbeta CDR3 regions were amplified from genomic DNA by means of the immunoSEQ Assay, a bias-controlled multiplex PCR. Under the source paper's analysis protocol: The number of nucleated cells in each sample was estimated by amplification of reference gene primers within the assay. Sequence reads were collapsed and filtered to measure the absolute abundance of every unique TCRbeta CDR3 rearrangement. For each sample, productive Simpson clonality was calculated as the square root of Simpson's diversity index over productive rearrangements. The immuneACCESS repertoire file appears here via TCRdb, limited to in-frame rearrangements. These files lack a portion of the clones; in checked studies, under half of the deficit traces to unresolved V genes, and the cause of the others is not known. The V and J calls and clone size were taken over from that table, and D and trimming were inferred from the DNA. This sample is represented by a few hundred thousand clones; roughly 89% of them were singletons. Jointly, the top ten make up 3.5% to 5.5% of the sample.

The data derive from a study of blood T cell repertoires in COVID-19 (dated by TCRdb to about 2020). Background for the entire study: The collaborator samples originated in the United States, Italy and Spain and spanned the acute and convalescent phases of COVID-19. Nearly every sample came with metadata listing a de-identified subject ID, COVID-19 status, age in years and sex. The dataset comprised deeply sampled blood TCRbeta repertoires from subjects exposed to, actively infected with, or recovered from COVID-19. A freely available public database, intended as a resource for researchers studying the immune response to SARS-CoV-2, is where the repertoires were released. Samples were obtained from the ongoing ImmuneRACE study (first 160 participants) and from over 1,000 subjects provided by 6 global collaborators. HLA class I and class II types, where available, came from metadata supplied by the sample provider rather than from assay-based typing. The prospective study material was composed of cDNA or gDNA derived from T cells, B-cell-depleted T cells, or PBMCs. The full study reports these points: The quantity of clinical and demographic metadata differed by source and by participant and was supplied without curation.

The receptor was derived from a woman between 40 and 55 years old who had recovered from COVID-19. Material for sequencing was peripheral blood.

CDR3 sequence: CASSQERGREGLKQFF. The sequenced DNA: TGTGCCAGCAGCCAAGAAAGGGGGCGGGAGGGCCTGAAGCAGTTCTTC. The sequence links TRBV14 to TRBJ2-1, and TRBD2 aligns with 9 junction nucleotides. Clipping removes 0 bases from V and 11 bases from J, with 11 as the unmatched junction base count. The germline V gene gives CDR1 as SGHDN and CDR2 as FVKESK. The CDR3 numbers 16 residues from cysteine through phenylalanine. Of all the DNA, just the CDR3 is kept, 48 bases in frame from base 1.